This T cell receptor beta chain was captured by sequencing in a study of shared clonotypes between healthy human individuals. The CDR3 totals 12 residues. V dropped 0 bases and J dropped 5 bases, with 5 bases sitting between them. Germline CDR1 reads LGHNA; CDR2 reads YNFKEQ. TCRdb keeps only in-frame clones here, not all; method: immunoSEQ multiplex PCR. This sample carries about 1.1 million clones, around 78% of them seen once, and the ten largest clones take approximately 0.52%. The chain employs TRBV4-2 and TRBJ2-7; TRBD2 might be the D (5 bases). This TCR came from a young man in good health. Some clones in this sample may be carry-over from other donors' samples. Sequences were obtained from memory CD4+ T cells from PBMCs. Subset specified: CD45RA-negative fraction. This CDR3 is CASSQDGNEQYF. CDR3 sequence (DNA): TGTGCCAGCAGCCAAGACGGGAACGAGCAGTACTTC.